The next 20 T cell receptor beta chains were all read from a single sample in a study of blood T cell repertoires in COVID-19 (dated by TCRdb to about 2020). Library method: the immunoSEQ multiplex PCR assay. TCRdb holds this immuneACCESS table with in-frame rearrangements only. Some clones are missing; in checked studies, unresolved V genes explain under half, and the rest has no known cause. This sample is represented by 50,000 to 60,000 clones; 85% of them were singletons. The top ten clones comprise 12% of the sample. Sequenced: peripheral blood. The origin of the receptors is a human donor in a cohort sampled during active COVID-19.

The gene calls are TRBV4-3 and TRBJ2-1, with 7 bases aligning to TRBD2. Unmatched junction bases numbered 12, after V lost 9 bases and J lost 7 bases. This CDR3 has 14 residues. CDR1 LGHNA and CDR2 YSLEER come from the germline V gene. CDR3 DNA sequence: TGCGCCAGTGCCGGGACTACCGGGAGGAATGAGCAGTTCTTC. Translating it yields CASAGTTGRNEQFF.

The chain combines TRBV6-4 with TRBJ1-6; D not certain. This CDR3 is 13 amino acids long. Trimming removed 6 bases from V and 7 bases from J, with 10 bases in between. Germline V CDR1 and CDR2: MRHNA, SNTAGT. In nucleotides, the CDR3 is TGTGCCAGCAGCCTTCAGAGGAATTCACCCCTCCACTTT. Translated, it gives CASSLQRNSPLHF.

The CDR3 sequence is CASSQVETGASPLHF. The CDR3 nucleotides read TGCGCCAGCAGCCAAGTGGAGACAGGAGCTTCACCCCTCCACTTT. The gene calls are TRBV4-3 and TRBJ1-6; possibly TRBD1 for D (6 bases). The germline CDR1 and CDR2 sequences are LGHNA and YSLEER. Trimming cost V 1 base and J 9 bases, with 13 bases left between them. The CDR3 consists of 15 residues.

The rearrangement links TRBV6-2 or TRBV6-3 to TRBJ2-7; D is unclear. Germline V lookup: CDR1 MNHEY, CDR2 SVGEGT. The V end was cut by 5 bases, the J end by 6 bases, with 17 bases between. The CDR3 loop spans 14 amino acids. This CDR3 is CASSPYASRGEQYF. CDR3 coding DNA: TGTGCCAGCAGTCCGTATGCCTCCCGAGGCGAGCAGTACTTC.

This chain joins TRBV7-9 and TRBJ2-7; 7 bases map to TRBD2. The CDR3 spans 11 residues. The germline V gene has CDR1 SEHNR and CDR2 FQNEAQ (reference sequence). V lost 11 bases to trimming and J lost 0 bases; unmatched junction nucleotides: 1. CDR3 in amino acids: CAGGSSYEQYF. The DNA for the CDR3 is TGTGCCGGCGGGAGCTCCTACGAGCAGTACTTC.

CDR3 loop: CASSLFSRGGSSYNSPLHF. The CDR3 DNA sequence: TGTGCCAGCAGTTTATTCTCAAGAGGGGGCAGCTCCTATAATTCACCCCTCCACTTT. The rearrangement links TRBV27 to TRBJ1-6, with TRBD1 identical over 7 bases. This CDR3 comprises 19 residues. The germline V gene has CDR1 MNHEY and CDR2 SMNVEV (reference sequence). J was trimmed by 0 bases and V by 1 base; bases with no gene match: 9.

This clone was seen just once. The rearrangement uses TRBV28 and TRBJ2-7; the D gene is possibly TRBD2 (6 bases). Trimming took 5 bases from V and 2 from J, leaving 16 bases between them. From germline, CDR1 is MDHEN and CDR2 SYDVKM. There are 15 residues in the CDR3. The CDR3 is CASSGGSGLPYEQYF. The CDR3 nucleotides are TGTGCCAGCAGTGGGGGGTCAGGGCTCCCCTACGAGCAGTACTTC.

The J gene is TRBJ1-1, the V gene TRBV19; 10 nucleotides align to TRBD1. The V and J ends lost 6 bases and 1 base, in that order; junction bases with no gene match: 5. This CDR3 has 15 amino acids. Per germline, CDR1 LNHDA and CDR2 SQIVND (reference sequence). CDR3 coding DNA: TGTGCCAGTAGACCCCGGGACAGGGGGAACACTGAAGCTTTCTTT. The encoded protein is CASRPRDRGNTEAFF.

The chain joins TRBV20-1 to TRBJ2-7; 7 nucleotides line up with TRBD2. Per the germline V gene, CDR1 is DFQATT and CDR2 is SNEGSKA (reference sequence). V trimming: 7 bases; J trimming: 3 bases; junction bases outside the gene matches: 3. CDR3 size: 11 residues. The CDR3 region has the DNA TGCAGTGTGAGCGGGAACTACGAGCAGTACTTC. Residues: CSVSGNYEQYF.

The CDR3 region is CSASRNRGPDQPQHF. CDR3 DNA: TGCAGTGCTAGTCGGAACAGGGGGCCAGATCAGCCCCAGCATTTT. V and J are TRBV20-1 and TRBJ1-5; 9 positions agree with TRBD1. Germline CDR1 DFQATT, CDR2 SNEGSKA (reference sequence). This CDR3 comprises 15 residues. V gave up 3 bases and J gave up 5 bases; unmatched junction bases: 8.

The genes are TRBV4-3 and TRBJ1-1; TRBD1 is a possible D gene (5 bases). The CDR3 spans 16 residues. Trimming left V 0 bases short and J 0 bases short, with 11 bases between. CDR1 is LGHNA and CDR2 is YSLEER in the germline V gene. CDR3 sequence (DNA): TGCGCCAGCAGCCAAGATTTCGGACACCTGAACACTGAAGCTTTCTTT. It is translated as CASSQDFGHLNTEAFF.

The V gene is TRBV11-3, the J gene TRBJ2-1; D possibly corresponds to TRBD2 (6 bases). Deletions cut 4 bases from V and 4 bases from J, with 11 bases between. Germline CDR1 and CDR2: SGHNT and YENEEA. This CDR3 spans 14 amino acids. The CDR3 DNA is TGTGCCAGCAGCTCCTCCGGGACTTACAATGAGCAGTTCTTC. Amino acid sequence: CASSSSGTYNEQFF.

CDR3 region: CASSWRNEQFF. The CDR3, as DNA: TGTGCCAGCAGTTGGAGGAATGAGCAGTTCTTC. The chain employs TRBV28 and TRBJ2-1, with D possibly being TRBD2 (5 bases). V was pared by 4 bases and J by 7 bases, with 5 bases between. Germline V gene sequence: CDR1 MDHEN, CDR2 SYDVKM. The CDR3 is 11 amino acids. The complete variable domain, with remaining parts taken from reference TRBV28 and TRBJ2-1, reads DVKVTQSSRYLVKRTGEKVFLECVQDMDHENMFWYRQDPGLGLRLIYFSYDVKMKEKGDIPEGYSVSREKKERFSLILESASTNQTSMYLCASSWRNEQFFGPGTRLTVL.

The chain couples TRBV27 to TRBJ2-7; D remains ambiguous. Trimming removed 2 bases at V and 3 bases at J, with 8 bases between. This CDR3 contains 13 residues. Germline assignment: CDR1 MNHEY and CDR2 SMNVEV (reference sequence). The CDR3 loop reads CASSLSPGYEQYF. The CDR3 DNA reads as TGTGCCAGCAGTTTAAGCCCAGGCTACGAGCAGTACTTC.

The chain has TRBV6-1 and TRBJ1-5; TRBD1 matches 8 bases. Trimming cost V 1 base and J 6 bases; bases outside gene matches: 5. There are 15 residues in the CDR3. CDR1 and CDR2 from the germline V gene are MNHNS and SASEGT. CDR3 protein: CASSEDGTGLQPQHF. The CDR3 coding sequence is TGTGCCAGCAGTGAAGATGGGACAGGACTTCAGCCCCAGCATTTT.

The chain couples TRBV18 to TRBJ2-5; D is perhaps TRBD2 (7 bases). Germline V gene data show CDR1 as KGHSH and CDR2 as LQKENI. The CDR3 is 15 residues long. Trimming removed 3 bases from V and 4 bases from J, with 15 bases in between. CDR3 amino acids: CASSPLGGRGETQYF. DNA for the CDR3: TGTGCCAGCTCACCCCTGGGGGGGCGTGGAGAGACCCAGTACTTC.

The chain joins TRBV11-2 to TRBJ1-2, with D possibly being TRBD1 (5 bases). The CDR3 totals 16 residues. In germline, CDR1 is SGHAT, CDR2 FQNNGV. The V end lost 1 base, the J end lost 0 bases, and 12 bases lay between the germline ends. CDR3 sequence reads: CASSLGRVTANYGYTF. CDR3 nucleotides: TGTGCCAGCAGCTTAGGCAGGGTCACGGCTAACTATGGCTACACCTTC.

The chain recombines TRBV27 with TRBJ1-2; 7 bases map to TRBD1. Unmatched junction bases numbered 6, after V lost 7 bases and J lost 4 bases. Germline V CDR1 and CDR2: MNHEY, SMNVEV (reference sequence). This CDR3 comprises 13 residues. In DNA form, the CDR3 reads TGTGCCAGCAAGGATCAGGGGGGCTATGGCTACACCTTC. Translating gives CASKDQGGYGYTF.

The chain uses TRBV11-3 and TRBJ2-2; 8 nucleotides match TRBD1. This CDR3 contains 17 residues. V trimming: 2 bases; J trimming: 4 bases; junction bases outside the gene matches: 9. Germline CDR1 SGHNT, CDR2 YENEEA. The CDR3 spells CASSLTGGSVSTGELFF. The CDR3 coding sequence is TGTGCCAGCAGCTTAACAGGGGGGTCGGTGAGCACCGGGGAGCTGTTTTTT.

The V call is TRBV11-3, the J call TRBJ2-4; 7 bases match TRBD2. The CDR3 runs to 13 residues. Trimming removed 5 bases from V and 9 bases from J; junction bases left unmatched: 7. The germline V gene has CDR1 SGHNT and CDR2 YENEEA. The CDR3 DNA reads as TGTGCCAGCAGCCCCGGGGGGTTAAGCATTCAGTACTTC. This gives the protein CASSPGGLSIQYF.